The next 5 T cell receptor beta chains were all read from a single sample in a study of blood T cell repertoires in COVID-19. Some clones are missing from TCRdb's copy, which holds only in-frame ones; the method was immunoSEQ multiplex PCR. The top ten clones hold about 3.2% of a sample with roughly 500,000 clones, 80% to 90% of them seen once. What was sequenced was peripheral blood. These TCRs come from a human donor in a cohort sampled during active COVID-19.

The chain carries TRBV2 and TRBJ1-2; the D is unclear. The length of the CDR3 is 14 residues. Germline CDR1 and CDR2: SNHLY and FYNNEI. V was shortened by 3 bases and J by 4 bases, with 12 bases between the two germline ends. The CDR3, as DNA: TGTGCCAGCAGTGAGGGGAACGGGATCTATGGCTACACCTTC. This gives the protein CASSEGNGIYGYTF.

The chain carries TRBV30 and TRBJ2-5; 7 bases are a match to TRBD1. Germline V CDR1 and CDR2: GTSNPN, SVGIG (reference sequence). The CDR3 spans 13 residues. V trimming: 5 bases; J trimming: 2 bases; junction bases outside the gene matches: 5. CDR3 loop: CAWGKGQQETQYF. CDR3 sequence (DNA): TGTGCCTGGGGTAAGGGACAGCAAGAGACCCAGTACTTC.

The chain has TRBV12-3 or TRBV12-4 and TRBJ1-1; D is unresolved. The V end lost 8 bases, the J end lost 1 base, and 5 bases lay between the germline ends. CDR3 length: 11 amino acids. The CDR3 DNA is TGTGCCAGCTCCCGGAACACTGAAGCTTTCTTT. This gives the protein CASSRNTEAFF.

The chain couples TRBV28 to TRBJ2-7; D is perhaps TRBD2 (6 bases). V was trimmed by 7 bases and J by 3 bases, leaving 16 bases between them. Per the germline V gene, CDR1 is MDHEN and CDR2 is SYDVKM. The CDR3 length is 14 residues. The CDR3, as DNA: TGTGCCAGCACCCGTTGGGCTAGCGACTACGAGCAGTACTTC. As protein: CASTRWASDYEQYF.

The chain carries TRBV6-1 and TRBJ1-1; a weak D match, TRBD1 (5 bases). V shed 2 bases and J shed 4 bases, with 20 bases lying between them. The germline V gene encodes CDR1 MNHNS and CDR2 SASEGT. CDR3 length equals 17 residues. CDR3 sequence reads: CASSEWEAAPGGTEAFF. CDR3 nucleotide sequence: TGTGCCAGCAGTGAATGGGAGGCAGCACCCGGGGGCACTGAAGCTTTCTTT.